The next 26 T cell receptor beta chains were all read from a single sample in a study of T cell responses to AZD1222 COVID-19 vaccine. Sequencing was performed with immunoSEQ multiplex PCR; in TCRdb, only in-frame clones are kept and a portion is missing. The repertoire consists of 150,000 or so clones, with roughly 92% occurring once and the leading ten covering more than 4.5%. The source material was peripheral blood, sampled on day 0 of AZD1222 vaccination. The receptor source for this set is an adult in good health.

J is TRBJ2-2 and V is TRBV7-9; tentative D call: TRBD2 (6 bases). The germline CDR1 and CDR2 sequences are SEHNR and FQNEAQ (reference sequence). CDR3 length: 14 amino acids. The V end lost 5 bases, the J end lost 1 base, and 8 bases lay between the germline ends. The CDR3 region is CASSRGENTGELFF. The CDR3 nucleotides read TGTGCCAGCAGCCGCGGGGAGAACACCGGGGAGCTGTTTTTT.

The genes are TRBV11-1 and TRBJ2-3; D gene uncertain. The germline V and J ends were trimmed by 5 bases and 7 bases, with 13 bases remaining between them. There are 13 residues in the CDR3. Germline CDR1 is SGHAT and CDR2 is FQDESV (reference sequence). CDR3 amino acids: CASSPPIENTQYF. CDR3 sequence (DNA): TGTGCCAGCAGCCCTCCTATAGAGAATACGCAGTATTTT.

V and J are TRBV24-1 and TRBJ2-1, with no clear D. The CDR3 contains 14 residues. Germline-derived CDR1 and CDR2 are KGHDR and SFDVKD. Trimming stripped 4 bases from V and 4 bases from J, with 10 bases between. CDR3 protein: CATSDLDDYNEQFF. CDR3 nucleotide sequence: TGTGCCACCAGTGACTTAGACGATTACAATGAGCAGTTCTTC.

This clone has just a few counts. The V and J genes are TRBV7-9 and TRBJ1-2, with 7 bases aligning to TRBD1. The CDR3 consists of 14 residues. Germline V CDR1 and CDR2: SEHNR, FQNEAQ (reference sequence). V lost 9 bases to trimming and J lost 2 bases; unmatched junction nucleotides: 9. The CDR3 loop reads CASLGTVKNYGYTF. CDR3 nucleotides: TGTGCCAGTTTGGGGACAGTCAAAAACTATGGCTACACCTTC. Looking up the rest from reference TRBV7-9 and TRBJ1-2 gives the full variable domain: DTGVSQNPRHKITKRGQNVTFRCDPISEHNRLYWYRQTLGQGPEFLTYFQNEAQLEKSRLLSDRFSAERPKGSFSTLEIQRTEQGDSAMYLCASLGTVKNYGYTFGSGTRLTVV.

V usage is TRBV28 and J usage is TRBJ2-5; no clear D gene. Germline V CDR1 and CDR2: MDHEN, SYDVKM. This CDR3 is built from 12 residues. Trimming pared 3 bases from V and 5 bases from J, leaving 7 bases between. In DNA form, the CDR3 reads TGTGCCAGCAGTTTGGATGGGGAGACCCAGTACTTC. It translates to CASSLDGETQYF.

This chain links TRBV10-3 with TRBJ1-1; D possibly corresponds to TRBD1 (5 bases). CDR3 length: 15 residues. With 6 bases removed from V and 0 bases from J, the gap between germline ends came to 14 bases. Germline CDR1 is ENHRY and CDR2 is SYGVKD. DNA for the CDR3: TGTGCCATCAGCCCTACGGGGGAGGTGAACACTGAAGCTTTCTTT. This codes for CAISPTGEVNTEAFF.

The V call is TRBV29-1, the J call TRBJ2-1, with 16 bases that match TRBD2. The CDR3 loop spans 16 amino acids. Germline values: CDR1 SQVTM, CDR2 ANQGSEA. The V segment lost 3 bases and the J segment 6 bases; nucleotides outside the gene matches: 5. CDR3 sequence reads: CSVDGTSGRAANEQFF. The CDR3 DNA follows: TGCAGCGTTGACGGGACTAGCGGGAGGGCCGCCAATGAGCAGTTCTTC.

J is TRBJ1-4 and V is TRBV7-9, with 7 bases matching TRBD1. This CDR3 comprises 17 residues. Germline CDR1 SEHNR, CDR2 FQNEAQ (reference sequence). V was pared by 6 bases and J by 8 bases, with 18 bases of the junction left unmatched. The chain's CDR3 is CASRLEFPGQRSEKLFF. The CDR3 coding sequence is TGTGCCAGCAGACTGGAATTCCCGGGACAGAGATCGGAAAAACTGTTTTTT.

With regard to this clone: Germline is not matched at one junction end, which may reflect a read error. In DNA form, the CDR3 reads TGTGCTAGCAGCCCGGGACAGAAGATCGACGAGCAGTACTTC. Translating it yields CASSPGQKIDEQYF. The chain employs TRBV7-7 and TRBJ2-7, with 7 nucleotides matching TRBD1. Germline lookup yields CDR1 SSHAT and CDR2 FNYEAQ (reference sequence). CDR3 length: 14 residues.

The genes are TRBV6-6 and TRBJ2-7; 9 bases match TRBD1. The CDR3 extends over 15 amino acids. The V gene end was trimmed by 6 bases and the J gene end by 2 bases; junction bases not matched to a gene: 8. Per the germline V gene, CDR1 is MNHNY and CDR2 is SVGAGI (reference sequence). The CDR3 DNA sequence: TGTGCCAGCAGCCCCTTGGGACAGGGAGCCTACGAGCAGTACTTC. Translating gives CASSPLGQGAYEQYF.

This clone was detected once. The chain carries TRBV7-9 and TRBJ2-7; the D gene could be TRBD1 or TRBD2 (5 bases each). Trimming took off 1 base at V and 0 bases at J, with 13 bases between the two ends. The CDR3 is 16 residues long. Germline loops: CDR1 SEHNR, CDR2 FQNEAQ (reference sequence). DNA of the CDR3: TGTGCCAGCAGCTTAGTTGGGGACCAAAGCTCCTACGAGCAGTACTTC. It codes for CASSLVGDQSSYEQYF.

The chain recombines TRBV4-2 with TRBJ2-3; weak D call: TRBD2 (7 bases). The V and J ends lost 0 bases and 4 bases respectively, with 17 bases between them. From germline, CDR1 is LGHNA and CDR2 YNFKEQ. This CDR3 contains 17 residues. The CDR3 loop reads CASSQERGGGPPDTQYF. The CDR3 DNA reads as TGTGCCAGCAGCCAAGAGAGAGGGGGAGGGCCCCCAGATACGCAGTATTTT.

This chain joins TRBV28 and TRBJ2-7; no firm D call. This CDR3 has 16 residues. Trimming removed 2 bases at V and 1 base at J, with 15 bases between. Germline V gives CDR1 MDHEN, CDR2 SYDVKM. The CDR3: CASSLVSPGPSYEQYF. The CDR3 region has the DNA TGTGCCAGCAGTTTAGTCTCCCCTGGGCCATCCTACGAGCAGTACTTC.

The chain has TRBV4-1 and TRBJ2-1; 9 bases agree with TRBD2. Germline assignment: CDR1 MGHRA and CDR2 YSYEKL. The V segment lost 1 base and the J segment 5 bases; nucleotides outside the gene matches: 9. The CDR3 length is 17 residues. CDR3 in amino acids: CASSQGTAGGAHNEQFF. The CDR3 DNA sequence: TGCGCCAGCAGCCAAGGTACAGCGGGAGGAGCCCACAATGAGCAGTTCTTC.

The chain links TRBV29-1 to TRBJ2-6; D gene unclear. Germline V gives CDR1 SQVTM, CDR2 ANQGSEA. The CDR3 loop spans 15 amino acids. V was trimmed by 1 base and J by 2 bases, leaving 9 bases between them. CDR3 region: CSVEGGSTGANVLTF. For the CDR3, the DNA is TGCAGCGTTGAAGGTGGGTCGACTGGGGCCAACGTCCTGACTTTC.

The chain is built from TRBV7-9 and TRBJ2-1, with D possibly being TRBD1 or TRBD2 (5 bases each). Deletions cut 2 bases from V and 8 bases from J, with 13 bases between. The CDR3 runs to 14 residues. Per germline, CDR1 SEHNR and CDR2 FQNEAQ (reference sequence). CDR3 protein: CASSLSGTSDEQFF. The CDR3 nucleotides are TGTGCCAGCAGCTTATCCGGGACCAGCGATGAGCAGTTCTTC. The full variable domain, rest sourced from reference TRBV7-9 and TRBJ2-1, is DTGVSQNPRHKITKRGQNVTFRCDPISEHNRLYWYRQTLGQGPEFLTYFQNEAQLEKSRLLSDRFSAERPKGSFSTLEIQRTEQGDSAMYLCASSLSGTSDEQFFGPGTRLTVL.

The chain employs TRBV5-4 and TRBJ1-2; D is uncertain. This CDR3 has 13 amino acids. V lost 5 bases and J lost 4, with 12 bases in between. Germline CDR1 SGHNT, CDR2 YYREEE (reference sequence). Written as DNA, the CDR3 is TGTGCCAGCAGTCCCACTCCGTCCTATGGCTACACCTTC. Protein sequence: CASSPTPSYGYTF.

The chain uses TRBV28 and TRBJ1-3, with 8 bases lining up with TRBD1. CDR1 is MDHEN, CDR2 SYDVKM, per germline. The CDR3 contains 15 residues. Germline trimming cut 3 bases from V and 3 bases from J; bases unmatched to any gene: 4. CDR3 nucleotides: TGTGCCAGCAGTTTTCAGGGGGCGGATGGAAACACCATATATTTT. This encodes CASSFQGADGNTIYF.

The rearrangement links TRBV5-8 to TRBJ1-5; the D is unclear. Germline V gene lookup returns CDR1 SGHTS and CDR2 YDEGEE. The CDR3 spans 16 residues. V was shortened by 5 bases and J by 4 bases, with 19 bases between the two germline ends. CDR3 in amino acids: CASSPDWGSGNQPQHF. The DNA for the CDR3 is TGTGCCAGCAGTCCCGATTGGGGTAGTGGTAATCAGCCCCAGCATTTT.

The rearrangement joins TRBV27 to TRBJ1-4; no clear D gene. Germline lookup yields CDR1 MNHEY and CDR2 SMNVEV (reference sequence). Trimming stripped 4 bases from V and 0 bases from J, with 9 bases between. CDR3 length: 15 amino acids. This chain's CDR3 is CASSSGRTTNEKLFF. The CDR3 bases are TGTGCCAGCAGTTCCGGCAGAACAACTAATGAAAAACTGTTTTTT. The full variable domain, with the rest looked up from reference TRBV27 and TRBJ1-4, is EAQVTQNPRYLITVTGKKLTVTCSQNMNHEYMSWYRQDPGLGLRQIYYSMNVEVTDKGDVPEGYKVSRKEKRNFPLILESPSPNQTSLYFCASSSGRTTNEKLFFGSGTQLSVL.

The J gene is TRBJ2-7, the V gene TRBV19, with D perhaps given as TRBD1 or TRBD2 (6 bases each). This CDR3 has 14 residues. V lost 5 bases to trimming and J lost 2 bases, with 13 bases between them. Per germline, CDR1 LNHDA and CDR2 SQIVND (reference sequence). The CDR3 loop reads CASSVSGGTYEQYF. The CDR3 DNA is TGTGCCAGTAGTGTTTCCGGGGGCACCTACGAGCAGTACTTC.

V gene TRBV5-1 combines with J gene TRBJ1-4; 7 nucleotides match TRBD1. The CDR3 has 13 amino acids. With 5 bases clipped from V and 6 bases from J, the junction kept 4 bases outside the gene matches. CDR1 and CDR2 from the germline V gene are SGHRS and YFSETQ. The CDR3 region has the DNA TGCGCCAGCAGTCTCGGGACAGATGAAAAACTGTTTTTT. This codes for CASSLGTDEKLFF.

The chain couples TRBV7-9 to TRBJ2-5, with D uncertain. V was clipped by 7 bases and J by 7 bases, with 10 bases between them. Per the germline V gene, CDR1 is SEHNR and CDR2 is FQNEAQ (reference sequence). The CDR3 is 11 residues long. The chain's CDR3 is CASNLLGTQYF. The CDR3, as DNA: TGTGCCAGCAATCTATTGGGGACCCAGTACTTC.

V and J are TRBV7-2 and TRBJ2-1; no reliable D call. V was trimmed by 5 bases and J by 1 base, leaving 12 bases between them. This CDR3 region has 15 residues. Germline CDR1 is SGHTA and CDR2 is FQGNSA. The CDR3 sequence: CASSPARVSYNEQFF. The DNA for the CDR3 is TGTGCCAGCAGCCCAGCCCGGGTTTCCTACAATGAGCAGTTCTTC.

The chain employs TRBV6-6 and TRBJ1-2; TRBD1 matches at 12 bases. This CDR3 has 17 amino acids. Per germline, CDR1 MNHNY and CDR2 SVGAGI (reference sequence). Unmatched junction bases numbered 10, after V lost 5 bases and J lost 3 bases. The CDR3 DNA is TGTGCCAGCAGTCCCCGGGGGACAGGGGGCGCCGACTATGGCTACACCTTC. The encoded protein is CASSPRGTGGADYGYTF.

The chain couples TRBV24-1 to TRBJ1-1; TRBD1 is a possible D gene (5 bases). The CDR3 covers 15 residues. Germline V lookup: CDR1 KGHDR, CDR2 SFDVKD. The V end was cut by 3 bases, the J end by 3 bases, with 13 bases between. In nucleotides, the CDR3 is TGTGCCACCAGTGATCCCCAGGGTGGAGACACTGAAGCTTTCTTT. This codes for CATSDPQGGDTEAFF.